This T cell receptor (beta chain) emerged from a study of T cells in Graves' hyperthyroidism and ophthalmopathy. The CDR3 has 15 amino acids. CDR1 is DFQATT, CDR2 SNEGSKA, per germline (reference sequence). V was clipped by 0 bases and J by 5 bases; unmatched bases: 6. Amplified TCR beta CDR3 regions derived from RNA transcripts. Initially, a first-round RT-PCR of the TCR CDR3 employed the HTBI primer set. A single record per CDR3 protein comes from TCRdb applying MiXCR to the multiplex PCR reads. The profile shows 160,000 or so distinct CDR3 sequences, about 9.4% of them singletons. Many counts were recorded for this clonotype.

This TCR was recovered from a woman in her late teens or twenties with Graves' hyperthyroidism that later progressed to Graves' ophthalmopathy. The rearrangement joins TRBV20-1 to TRBJ2-3; TRBD2 matches at 9 bases. Material for sequencing was blood. The DNA for the CDR3 is TGCAGTGCTAGAGACCCCGGACTAGCGCAAGATACGCAGTATTTT. As protein: CSARDPGLAQDTQYF.